This T cell receptor beta chain was documented in a study of control samples from healthy donors and cancer patients. CDR1 and CDR2 from the germline V gene are DFQATT and SNEGSKA (reference sequence). The length of the CDR3 is 9 residues. V gave up 7 bases and J gave up 4 bases, with 5 bases separating them. The data were produced by immunoSEQ multiplex PCR, yet TCRdb's version contains in-frame clones alone and is incomplete. The data show over 150,000 clones, over 90% seen once. V and J are TRBV20-1 and TRBJ2-7; no reliable D call. Material for sequencing was blood. This TCR was recovered from a woman younger than 45 in good health. CDR3 bases: TGCAGTGTTGGGTACGAGCAGTACTTC. Protein: CSVGYEQYF.